This T cell receptor beta chain is drawn from a study of T cells in narcolepsy. The protocol was immunoSEQ multiplex PCR, while the TCRdb copy is restricted to in-frame clones and leaves out a portion. The data contain tens of thousands of clones, less than 90% of them seen just once; the ten biggest clones take up roughly 0.7%. The CDR3 contains 12 residues. The germline V gene encodes CDR1 KGHSH and CDR2 LQKENI. V trimming: 6 bases; J trimming: 14 bases; junction bases outside the gene matches: 8. The sequenced sample was memory (CD45RA-) CD4+ T cells from blood. This chain links TRBV18 with TRBJ2-1; 9 bases are shared with TRBD1. The TCR sequence derives from a human donor in good health. CDR3 in amino acids: CASSTVGQGEFF. Here the CDR3 DNA reads TGTGCCAGCTCCACAGTGGGACAGGGAGAGTTCTTC. The whole variable domain, filled in from reference TRBV18 and TRBJ2-1, reads NAGVMQNPRHLVRRRGQEARLRCSPMKGHSHVYWYRQLPEEGLKFMVYLQKENIIDESGMPKERFSAEFPKEGPSILRIQQVVRGDSAAYFCASSTVGQGEFFGPGTRLTVL.